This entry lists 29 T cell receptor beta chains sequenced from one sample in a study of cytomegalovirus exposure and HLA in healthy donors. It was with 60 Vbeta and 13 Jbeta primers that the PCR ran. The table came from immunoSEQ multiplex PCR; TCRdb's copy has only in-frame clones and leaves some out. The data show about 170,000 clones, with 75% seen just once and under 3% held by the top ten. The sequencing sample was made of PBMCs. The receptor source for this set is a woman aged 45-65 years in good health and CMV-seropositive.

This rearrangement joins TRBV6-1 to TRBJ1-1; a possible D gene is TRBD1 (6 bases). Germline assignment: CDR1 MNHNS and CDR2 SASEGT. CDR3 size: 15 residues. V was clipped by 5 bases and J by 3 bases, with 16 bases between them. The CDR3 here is CASSTRDTRDTEAFF. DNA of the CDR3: TGTGCCAGCAGTACCCGGGACACCCGGGACACTGAAGCTTTCTTT.

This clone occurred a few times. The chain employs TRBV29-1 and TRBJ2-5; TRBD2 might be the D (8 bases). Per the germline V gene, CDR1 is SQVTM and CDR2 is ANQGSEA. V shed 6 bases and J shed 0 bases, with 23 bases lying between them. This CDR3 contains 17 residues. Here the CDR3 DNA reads TGCAGCGTAGAGACAGGGCAGACACTAGCGGACCAAGAGACCCAGTACTTC. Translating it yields CSVETGQTLADQETQYF.

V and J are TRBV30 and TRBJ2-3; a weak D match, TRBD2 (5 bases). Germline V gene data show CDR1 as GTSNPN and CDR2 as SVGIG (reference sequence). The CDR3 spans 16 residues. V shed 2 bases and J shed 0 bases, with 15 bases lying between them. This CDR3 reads CAWSNRRLASTDTQYF. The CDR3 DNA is TGTGCCTGGAGTAACAGAAGGCTAGCTAGCACAGATACGCAGTATTTT.

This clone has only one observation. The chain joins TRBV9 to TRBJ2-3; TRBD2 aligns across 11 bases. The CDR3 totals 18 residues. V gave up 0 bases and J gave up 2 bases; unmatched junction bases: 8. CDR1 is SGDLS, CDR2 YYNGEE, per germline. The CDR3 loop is CASSVGLAGGTYTDTQYF. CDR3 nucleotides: TGTGCCAGCAGCGTAGGGCTAGCGGGGGGCACATACACAGATACGCAGTATTTT. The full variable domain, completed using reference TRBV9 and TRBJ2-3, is DSGVTQTPKHLITATGQRVTLRCSPRSGDLSVYWYQQSLDQGLQFLIQYYNGEERAKGNILERFSAQQFPDLHSELNLSSLELGDSALYFCASSVGLAGGTYTDTQYFGPGTRLTVL.

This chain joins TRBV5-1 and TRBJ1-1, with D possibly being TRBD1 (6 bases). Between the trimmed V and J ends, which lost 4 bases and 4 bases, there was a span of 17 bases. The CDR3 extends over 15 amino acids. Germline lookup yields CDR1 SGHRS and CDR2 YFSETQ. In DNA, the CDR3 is TGCGCCAGCAGCCCACCCCGGGGGGCGGCCACTGAAGCTTTCTTT. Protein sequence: CASSPPRGAATEAFF.

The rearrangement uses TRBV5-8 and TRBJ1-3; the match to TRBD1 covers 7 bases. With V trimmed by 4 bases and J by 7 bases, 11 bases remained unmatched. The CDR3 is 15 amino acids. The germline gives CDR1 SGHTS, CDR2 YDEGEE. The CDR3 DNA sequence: TGTGCCAGCAGCCGTGACAGGGACCCGAGGAACACCATATATTTT. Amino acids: CASSRDRDPRNTIYF.

The CDR3 loop is CASSLAPGTGRIANYGYTF. CDR3 coding DNA: TGTGCCAGCAGCTTAGCCCCCGGGACAGGGCGAATCGCTAACTATGGCTACACCTTC. The chain recombines TRBV7-8 with TRBJ1-2; 9 positions match TRBD1. This CDR3 region has 19 residues. The J segment lost 0 bases and the V segment lost 0 bases, leaving 11 bases of the junction unmatched. Germline CDR1 SGHVS, CDR2 FQNEAQ.

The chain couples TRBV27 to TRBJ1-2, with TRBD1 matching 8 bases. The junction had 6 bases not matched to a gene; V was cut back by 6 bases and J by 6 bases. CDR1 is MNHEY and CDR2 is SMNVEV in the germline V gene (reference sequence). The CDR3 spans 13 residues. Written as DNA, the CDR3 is TGTGCCAGCAGAAAGACAGGGGAGAATGGCTACACCTTC. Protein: CASRKTGENGYTF.

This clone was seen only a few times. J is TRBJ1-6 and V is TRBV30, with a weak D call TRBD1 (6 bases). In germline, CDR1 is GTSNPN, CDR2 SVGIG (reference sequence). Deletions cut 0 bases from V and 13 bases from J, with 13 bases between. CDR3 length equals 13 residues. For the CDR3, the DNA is TGTGCCTGGAGTGTCGGACAGCGAGAGCCCCTCCACTTT. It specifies CAWSVGQREPLHF.

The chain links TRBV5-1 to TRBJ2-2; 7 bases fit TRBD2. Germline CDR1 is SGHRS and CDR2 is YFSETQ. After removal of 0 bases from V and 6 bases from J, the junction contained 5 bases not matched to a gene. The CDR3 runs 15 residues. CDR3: CASSLGTSFSGELFF. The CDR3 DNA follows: TGCGCCAGCAGCTTGGGGACTAGTTTCTCCGGGGAGCTGTTTTTT.

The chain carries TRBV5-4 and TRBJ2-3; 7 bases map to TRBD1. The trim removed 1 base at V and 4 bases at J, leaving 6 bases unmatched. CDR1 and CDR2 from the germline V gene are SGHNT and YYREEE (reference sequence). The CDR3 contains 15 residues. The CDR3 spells CASSLPGQSADTQYF. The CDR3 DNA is TGTGCCAGCAGCTTGCCGGGACAGAGTGCAGATACGCAGTATTTT.

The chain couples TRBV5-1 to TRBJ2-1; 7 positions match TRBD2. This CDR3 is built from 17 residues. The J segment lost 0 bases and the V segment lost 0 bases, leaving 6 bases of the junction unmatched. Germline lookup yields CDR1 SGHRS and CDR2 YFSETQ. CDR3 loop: CASSLELRGSSYNEQFF. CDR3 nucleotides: TGCGCCAGCAGCTTGGAACTGCGGGGGAGCTCCTACAATGAGCAGTTCTTC.

CDR3 DNA sequence: TGTGCCAGCAGGCGGGGGGCCCAAGAGACCCAGTACTTC. Its protein is CASRRGAQETQYF. The chain links TRBV6-5 to TRBJ2-5, with 8 bases lining up with TRBD2. The germline V gene has CDR1 MNHEY and CDR2 SVGAGI. The trim removed 6 bases at V and 1 base at J, leaving 1 base unmatched. This CDR3 is 13 amino acids long.

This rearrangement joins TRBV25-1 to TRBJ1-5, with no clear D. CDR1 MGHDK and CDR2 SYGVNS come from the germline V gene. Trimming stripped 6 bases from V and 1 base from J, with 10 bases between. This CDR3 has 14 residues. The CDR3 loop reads CASSEIGSNQPQHF. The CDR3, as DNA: TGTGCCAGCAGCGAAATCGGGAGCAATCAGCCCCAGCATTTT. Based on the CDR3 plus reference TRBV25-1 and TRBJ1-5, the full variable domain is EADIYQTPRYLVIGTGKKITLECSQTMGHDKMYWYQQDPGMELHLIHYSYGVNSTEKGDLSSESTVSRIRTEHFPLTLESARPSHTSQYLCASSEIGSNQPQHFGDGTRLSIL.

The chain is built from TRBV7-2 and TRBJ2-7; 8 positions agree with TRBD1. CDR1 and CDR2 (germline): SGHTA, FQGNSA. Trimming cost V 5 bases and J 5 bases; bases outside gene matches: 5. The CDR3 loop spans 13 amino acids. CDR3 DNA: TGTGCCAGCAGCCGGAGACAGGGGAACGAGCAGTACTTC. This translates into CASSRRQGNEQYF.

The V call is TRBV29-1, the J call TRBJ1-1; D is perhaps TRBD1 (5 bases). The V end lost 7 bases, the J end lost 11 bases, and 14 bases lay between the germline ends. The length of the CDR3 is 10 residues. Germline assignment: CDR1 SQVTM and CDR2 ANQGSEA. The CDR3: CSGVQGEAFF. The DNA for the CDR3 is TGCAGCGGCGTGCAGGGTGAGGCTTTCTTT.

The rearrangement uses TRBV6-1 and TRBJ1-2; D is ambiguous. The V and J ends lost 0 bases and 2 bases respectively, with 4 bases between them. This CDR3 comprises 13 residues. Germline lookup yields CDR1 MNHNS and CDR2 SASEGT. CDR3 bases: TGTGCCAGCAGTGAAGCACGGAACTATGGCTACACCTTC. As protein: CASSEARNYGYTF.

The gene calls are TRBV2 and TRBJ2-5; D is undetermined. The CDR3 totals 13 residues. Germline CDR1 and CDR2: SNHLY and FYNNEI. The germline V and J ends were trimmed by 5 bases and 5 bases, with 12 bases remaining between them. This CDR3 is CASSPERRETQYF. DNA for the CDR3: TGTGCCAGCAGTCCAGAGAGGCGCGAGACCCAGTACTTC.

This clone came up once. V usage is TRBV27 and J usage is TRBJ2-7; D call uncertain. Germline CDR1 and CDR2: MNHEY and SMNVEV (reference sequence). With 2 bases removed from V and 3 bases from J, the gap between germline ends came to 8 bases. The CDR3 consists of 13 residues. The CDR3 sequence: CASSLREDYEQYF. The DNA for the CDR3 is TGTGCCAGCAGTTTACGAGAGGACTACGAGCAGTACTTC.

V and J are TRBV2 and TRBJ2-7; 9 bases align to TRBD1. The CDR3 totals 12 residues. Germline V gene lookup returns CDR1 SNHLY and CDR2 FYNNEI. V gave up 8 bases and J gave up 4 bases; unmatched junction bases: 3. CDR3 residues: CASRDREYEQYF. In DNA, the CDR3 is TGTGCCAGCCGGGACAGGGAATACGAGCAGTACTTC.

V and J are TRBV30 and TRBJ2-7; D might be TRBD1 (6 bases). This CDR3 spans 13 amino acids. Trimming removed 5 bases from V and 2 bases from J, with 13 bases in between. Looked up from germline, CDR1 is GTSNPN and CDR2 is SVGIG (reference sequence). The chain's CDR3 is CAWSGTRAYEQYF. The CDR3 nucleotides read TGTGCCTGGTCCGGGACACGCGCCTACGAGCAGTACTTC.

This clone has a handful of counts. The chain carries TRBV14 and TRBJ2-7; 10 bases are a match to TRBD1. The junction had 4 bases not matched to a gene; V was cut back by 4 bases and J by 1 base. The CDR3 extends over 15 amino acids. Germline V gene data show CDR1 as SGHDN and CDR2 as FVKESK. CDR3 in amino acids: CASSPRDRGSYEQYF. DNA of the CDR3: TGTGCCAGCAGCCCGCGGGACAGGGGTTCCTACGAGCAGTACTTC.

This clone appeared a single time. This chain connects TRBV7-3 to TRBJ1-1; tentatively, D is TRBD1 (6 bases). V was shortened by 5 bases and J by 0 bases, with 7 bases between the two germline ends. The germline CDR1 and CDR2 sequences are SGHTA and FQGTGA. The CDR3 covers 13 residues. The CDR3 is CASSQGMNTEAFF. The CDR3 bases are TGTGCCAGCAGCCAGGGGATGAACACTGAAGCTTTCTTT.

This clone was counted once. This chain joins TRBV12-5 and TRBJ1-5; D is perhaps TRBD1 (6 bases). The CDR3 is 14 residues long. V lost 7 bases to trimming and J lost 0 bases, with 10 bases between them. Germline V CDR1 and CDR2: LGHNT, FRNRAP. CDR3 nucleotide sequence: TGTGCTAGTGCCCGACAGGTTAGCAATCAGCCCCAGCATTTT. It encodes CASARQVSNQPQHF.

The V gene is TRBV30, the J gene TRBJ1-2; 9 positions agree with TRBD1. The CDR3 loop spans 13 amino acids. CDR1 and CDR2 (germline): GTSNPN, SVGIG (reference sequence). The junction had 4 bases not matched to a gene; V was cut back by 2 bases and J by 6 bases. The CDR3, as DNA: TGTGCCTGGAGTCCAGACAGGGGGGATGGCTACACCTTC. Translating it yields CAWSPDRGDGYTF.

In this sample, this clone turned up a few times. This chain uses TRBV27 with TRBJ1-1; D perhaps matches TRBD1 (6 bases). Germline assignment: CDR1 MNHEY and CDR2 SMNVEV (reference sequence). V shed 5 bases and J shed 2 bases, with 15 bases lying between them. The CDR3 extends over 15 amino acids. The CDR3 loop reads CASSRQQGYNTEAFF. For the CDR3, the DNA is TGTGCCAGCAGTCGACAACAGGGATACAACACTGAAGCTTTCTTT.

CDR3 protein: CASRLDRTDEKLFF. The CDR3 bases are TGTGCCAGCAGACTCGACAGGACGGATGAAAAACTGTTTTTT. The chain employs TRBV2 and TRBJ1-4; D is possibly TRBD1 (6 bases). CDR1 SNHLY and CDR2 FYNNEI come from the germline V gene. Trimming stripped 6 bases from V and 6 bases from J, with 14 bases between. CDR3 length equals 14 residues.

The CDR3 sequence is CASSSFRGSDTQYF. Here the CDR3 DNA reads TGTGCCAGCAGCTCCTTCAGGGGATCCGATACGCAGTATTTT. This chain uses TRBV7-2 with TRBJ2-3; possibly TRBD1 for D (6 bases). CDR3 length equals 14 residues. The germline gives CDR1 SGHTA, CDR2 FQGNSA. With 4 bases removed from V and 6 bases from J, the gap between germline ends came to 14 bases.

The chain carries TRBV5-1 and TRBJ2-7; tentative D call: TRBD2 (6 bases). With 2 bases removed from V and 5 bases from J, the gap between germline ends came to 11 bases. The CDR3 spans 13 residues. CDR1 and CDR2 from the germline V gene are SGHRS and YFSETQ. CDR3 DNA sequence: TGCGCCAGCAGCTTAGGCGGGGCCGACGAGCAGTACTTC. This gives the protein CASSLGGADEQYF.